The present T cell receptor beta chain was sequenced within a study of blood T cell repertoires in COVID-19. Background on the study: Acute and convalescent COVID-19 specimens originated in the United States, Italy and Spain. In each case, the material was cDNA or gDNA derived from T cells, B-cell-depleted T cells, or PBMCs.

Trimming left V 4 bases short and J 0 bases short, with 13 bases between. Germline values: CDR1 SGHTA, CDR2 FQGTGA. The CDR3 runs 17 residues. Measured with immunoSEQ multiplex PCR; TCRdb has only the in-frame clones, and not every one. Here the sample spans about 110,000 clones, 65% to 80% being singletons. The rearrangement links TRBV7-3 to TRBJ2-6, with D tentatively TRBD1 (6 bases). The origin of this receptor is a woman in her sixties with acute or convalescent COVID-19. Sequencing input: peripheral blood. DNA of the CDR3: TGTGCCAGCAGCTCACAGGGTACTAGCTCTGGGGCCAACGTCCTGACTTTC. Translation: CASSSQGTSSGANVLTF.